The 12 T cell receptor beta chains in this list originate from one sample, sequenced in a study of early T cells in non-severe SARS-CoV-2 infection. One entry per CDR3 protein, called by TCRdb with MiXCR from the 5' RACE reads. The profile covers almost 30,000 distinct CDR3 sequences, with 4% to 5.5% appearing a single time and roughly 10% taken by the ten largest. Sequencing was done on a sample of whole blood. The receptors were gathered from an adult who was a healthcare worker with PCR-confirmed SARS-CoV-2 infection or an uninfected control (not recorded which).

In its sample, this clonotype was seen many times. V usage is TRBV6-2 or TRBV6-3 and J usage is TRBJ2-5; D is uncertain. V was pared by 10 bases and J by 0 bases, with 15 bases between. Germline CDR1 MNHEY, CDR2 SVGEGT. This CDR3 comprises 14 residues. For the CDR3, the DNA is TGTGCCACCGTACGGCCCAAGTACCAAGAGACCCAGTACTTC. Protein product: CATVRPKYQETQYF.

This clonotype appeared many times. This chain links TRBV29-1 with TRBJ2-5; 9 nucleotides line up with TRBD1. From germline, CDR1 is SQVTM and CDR2 ANQGSEA. There are 12 residues in the CDR3. The V segment lost 7 bases and the J segment 6 bases; nucleotides outside the gene matches: 6. As DNA, the CDR3 is TGCAGCGGGGGACAGGGCGACAAGACCCAGTACTTC. It yields the protein CSGGQGDKTQYF.

This clonotype appeared many times. The V gene is TRBV29-1, the J gene TRBJ2-7, with 7 nucleotides matching TRBD1. The CDR3 has 11 amino acids. The J segment lost 7 bases and the V segment lost 5 bases, leaving 5 bases of the junction unmatched. The germline V gene has CDR1 SQVTM and CDR2 ANQGSEA. CDR3 in amino acids: CSVWTGQEQYF. The CDR3 DNA is TGCAGCGTTTGGACAGGACAAGAGCAGTACTTC.

This clonotype is judged medium-sized. The chain links TRBV30 to TRBJ1-2; D possibly corresponds to TRBD1 (5 bases). CDR1 GTSNPN and CDR2 SVGIG come from the germline V gene (reference sequence). The V gene lost 0 bases and the J gene lost 4 bases, with 6 bases spanning the gap. CDR3 length: 12 residues. Here the CDR3 DNA reads TGTGCCTGGAGTGTCCAGGGCTATGGCTACACCTTC. Its protein is CAWSVQGYGYTF.

This clonotype has only a few counts. V is TRBV27 and J is TRBJ1-4; TRBD1 matches 7 bases. The V segment lost 4 bases and the J segment 5 bases; nucleotides outside the gene matches: 4. Germline values: CDR1 MNHEY, CDR2 SMNVEV (reference sequence). The CDR3 covers 14 residues. CDR3 residues: CASSSGQRNEKLFF. As DNA, the CDR3 is TGTGCCAGCAGTTCGGGACAGCGGAATGAAAAACTGTTTTTT. Using reference TRBV27 and TRBJ1-4 for the parts outside the CDR3, the full variable domain is EAQVTQNPRYLITVTGKKLTVTCSQNMNHEYMSWYRQDPGLGLRQIYYSMNVEVTDKGDVPEGYKVSRKEKRNFPLILESPSPNQTSLYFCASSSGQRNEKLFFGSGTQLSVL.

This clonotype was detected only a few times. The chain uses TRBV7-2 and TRBJ2-7; TRBD1 is a possible D gene (6 bases). V lost 4 bases and J lost 6, with 16 bases in between. Germline V gene sequence: CDR1 SGHTA, CDR2 FQGNSA. CDR3 size: 14 residues. CDR3 in amino acids: CASSSQSGTLEQYF. In DNA, the CDR3 is TGTGCCAGCAGCTCCCAATCCGGGACACTCGAGCAGTACTTC.

This clonotype was seen at least ten times. The chain links TRBV5-1 to TRBJ2-7; D remains ambiguous. This CDR3 has 13 amino acids. V was cut by 4 bases and J by 0 bases, with 8 bases left in between. Germline V gene sequence: CDR1 SGHRS, CDR2 YFSETQ. The CDR3 bases are TGCGCCAGCAGCCCTTCGAGCTCCTACGAGCAGTACTTC. Its protein is CASSPSSSYEQYF. Combining the CDR3 with reference TRBV5-1 and TRBJ2-7 gives the whole variable domain KAGVTQTPRYLIKTRGQQVTLSCSPISGHRSVSWYQQTPGQGLQFLFEYFSETQRNKGNFPGRFSGRQFSNSRSEMNVSTLELGDSALYLCASSPSSSYEQYFGPGTRLTVT.

This chain links TRBV19 with TRBJ2-4; 12 positions agree with TRBD2. Germline V gene sequence: CDR1 LNHDA, CDR2 SQIVND (reference sequence). V dropped 4 bases and J dropped 9; count of bases not matched to a gene: 13. The CDR3 consists of 17 residues. The CDR3 DNA reads TGTGCCAGTAGTACGCTGACTAGCGGGAGCCTTTCGGGCATTCAGTACTTC. Residues: CASSTLTSGSLSGIQYF. Combining the CDR3 with reference TRBV19 and TRBJ2-4 gives the whole variable domain DGGITQSPKYLFRKEGQNVTLSCEQNLNHDAMYWYRQDPGQGLRLIYYSQIVNDFQKGDIAEGYSVSREKKESFPLTVTSAQKNPTAFYLCASSTLTSGSLSGIQYFGAGTRLSVL.

This clonotype was seen ten or more times. The chain has TRBV9 and TRBJ2-1; D gene unclear. Looked up from germline, CDR1 is SGDLS and CDR2 is YYNGEE. V lost 3 bases, J lost 7 bases, and 14 bases lay in between. CDR3 length equals 14 residues. The CDR3 DNA sequence: TGTGCCAGCAGCGACGGCAACCCCGTAAATGAGCAGTTCTTC. As protein: CASSDGNPVNEQFF.

This clonotype was seen at least ten times. The rearrangement links TRBV4-2 to TRBJ1-2, with D unresolved. CDR1 and CDR2 from the germline V gene are LGHNA and YNFKEQ. Trimming removed 1 base from V and 0 bases from J, with 9 bases in between. This CDR3 spans 15 amino acids. CDR3 nucleotides: TGTGCCAGCAGCCAAGTGGCAGGATCTAACTATGGCTACACCTTC. Translating it yields CASSQVAGSNYGYTF.

This clonotype was seen a few times. This rearrangement joins TRBV5-4 to TRBJ1-4; D possibly corresponds to TRBD1 (5 bases). The V and J ends lost 0 bases and 11 bases respectively, with 20 bases between them. The germline gives CDR1 SGHNT, CDR2 YYREEE (reference sequence). CDR3 length: 16 residues. The CDR3 spells CASSLGGSFGGRKLFF. CDR3 in DNA: TGTGCCAGCAGCTTGGGGGGGTCGTTCGGAGGGAGGAAACTGTTTTTT.

Many counts were recorded for this clonotype. The rearrangement joins TRBV5-5 to TRBJ2-7, with a possible D match to TRBD2 (6 bases). The CDR3 totals 17 residues. Germline values: CDR1 SGHKS, CDR2 YYEKEE (reference sequence). V was trimmed by 4 bases and J by 2 bases, leaving 22 bases between them. The CDR3 reads CASSEAGDFIRTYEQYF. The CDR3 DNA follows: TGTGCCAGCAGCGAAGCCGGGGACTTTATAAGAACCTACGAGCAGTACTTC.